These T cell receptor beta chains were read from a single sample in a study of OX40 agonist ivuxolimab in advanced cancers. Generated by immunoSEQ multiplex PCR, the TCRdb table keeps only in-frame clones and is missing some. The data hold tens of thousands of clones, with less than 90% observed a single time. Sequencing was performed on CD4+ or CD8+ T cells sorted from blood, taken in a trial of the OX40 agonist ivuxolimab. The receptors were gathered from an adult with an advanced solid tumor such as melanoma, head and neck, liver or kidney cancer. The CDR3 runs from the conserved cysteine through the conserved F or W. The D gene is left open where the match is weak. Clone sizes are given selectively: once, few, many, or a class where the clone is expanded.

clone_size,d_call,v_call,j_call,cdr3_aa,cdr3_nt
.,.,TRBV15,TRBJ1-5,CATSRDGAVNQPQHF,TGTGCCACCAGCAGAGATGGGGCAGTCAATCAGCCCCAGCATTTT
.,TRBD1,TRBV10-3,TRBJ2-7,CATSRDRASYEQYF,TGTGCCACGAGCCGGGACAGGGCGTCCTACGAGCAGTACTTC
few,TRBD1,TRBV7-2,TRBJ2-3,CASSSDRGQIDTQYF,TGTGCCAGCAGCTCGGACAGGGGGCAAATAGATACGCAGTATTTT
.,TRBD1,TRBV27,TRBJ1-5,CASSLSGQGATQPQHF,TGTGCCAGCAGTTTATCGGGACAGGGGGCAACTCAGCCCCAGCATTTT
.,.,TRBV6-1,TRBJ2-7,CASSETEGPYEQYF,TGTGCCAGCAGTGAAACCGAGGGACCCTACGAGCAGTACTTC
few,.,TRBV18,TRBJ1-3,CASSPWIEDTIYF,TGTGCCAGCTCACCCTGGATCGAGGACACCATATATTTT
.,TRBD1,TRBV6-1,TRBJ2-5,CASSQDRAVQTQYF,TGTGCCAGCAGTCAGGACAGGGCGGTCCAGACCCAGTACTTC
.,TRBD2,TRBV5-6,TRBJ2-3,CASSWGRGRAGFRDTQYF,TGTGCCAGCAGCTGGGGTCGCGGGAGGGCCGGGTTTAGAGATACGCAGTATTTT
.,TRBD1,TRBV7-2,TRBJ2-7,CASSFSRGPEQYF,TGTGCCAGCAGCTTTTCCAGGGGGCCCGAGCAGTACTTC
.,.,TRBV21-1,TRBJ2-5,CASSKGRDREPGVTQYF,TGTGCCAGCAGCAAAGGGAGGGACAGGGAGCCGGGGGTGACCCAGTACTTC
.,.,TRBV6-5,TRBJ1-2,CASSPGLFGGGYTF,TGTGCCAGCAGCCCGGGACTGTTTGGGGGTGGCTACACCTTC
.,.,TRBV14,TRBJ1-1,CASSQAASGRTEAFF,TGTGCCAGCAGCCAAGCGGCCTCAGGCCGCACTGAAGCTTTCTTT
.,.,TRBV10-3,TRBJ1-2,CAISEDSRGYTF,TGTGCCATCAGTGAAGACAGTCGTGGCTACACCTTC
few,TRBD2,TRBV19,TRBJ2-7,CASSGTSGYEQYF,TGTGCCAGTAGCGGGACTAGCGGTTACGAGCAGTACTTC
.,.,TRBV5-1,TRBJ2-1,CASSLGPGNFDNEQFF,TGCGCCAGCAGCTTGGGACCCGGAAATTTCGACAATGAGCAGTTCTTC
.,.,TRBV11-2,TRBJ1-1,CASSFPRLGRATEAFF,TGTGCCAGCAGCTTTCCCCGACTGGGCAGGGCCACTGAAGCTTTCTTT
.,TRBD1,TRBV5-1,TRBJ2-4,CASSSTGGDTRPYF,TGCGCCAGCAGCTCGACAGGGGGCGATACTCGCCCTTACTTC
.,.,TRBV7-7,TRBJ2-1,CASSLSPDDSYNEQFF,TGTGCCAGCAGCTTATCCCCGGACGATTCCTACAATGAGCAGTTCTTC
many,.,TRBV6-6,TRBJ1-6,CASIPTPDSPLHF,TGTGCCAGCATCCCAACGCCGGATTCACCCCTCCACTTT
once,.,TRBV5-4,TRBJ2-1,CASSLARGSFSNEQFF,TGTGCCAGCAGCTTGGCAAGGGGGTCTTTTAGTAATGAGCAGTTCTTC
.,TRBD2,TRBV19,TRBJ2-3,CASSISGLEPDTQYF,TGTGCCAGTAGTATATCGGGACTAGAGCCCGATACGCAGTATTTT
.,.,TRBV19,TRBJ1-5,CASRQDLNEDQPQHF,TGTGCCAGTCGCCAAGACCTTAATGAGGACCAGCCCCAGCATTTT
.,.,TRBV19,TRBJ1-1,CASMGVENTEAFF,TGTGCCAGTATGGGGGTAGAGAACACTGAAGCTTTCTTT
.,.,TRBV7-2,TRBJ2-1,CASSFPPGGARRYNEQFF,TGTGCCAGCAGCTTCCCTCCCGGTGGGGCTAGACGCTACAATGAGCAGTTCTTC
.,TRBD1,TRBV4-1,TRBJ1-4,CASSQGDRAYEKLFF,TGCGCCAGCAGCCAAGGCGACAGGGCTTACGAAAAACTGTTTTTT
.,.,TRBV7-2,TRBJ2-7,CASSLAGGVLPYEQYF,TGTGCCAGCAGCTTAGCGGGCGGAGTACTCCCCTACGAGCAGTACTTC
.,TRBD1,TRBV5-1,TRBJ1-1,CASSFGHRGLMNTEAFF,TGCGCCAGCAGCTTCGGACACAGGGGTCTCATGAACACTGAAGCTTTCTTT
few,.,TRBV6-1,TRBJ1-1,CASSPRYVEAFF,TGTGCCAGCAGTCCCAGGTACGTTGAAGCTTTCTTT
.,.,TRBV25-1,TRBJ1-2,CASSSRVDYGYTF,TGTGCCAGCAGTAGCAGGGTTGACTATGGCTACACCTTC
.,TRBD2,TRBV19,TRBJ2-3,CASRPSGRSPDTQYF,TGTGCCAGTAGGCCGAGCGGGAGGTCTCCAGATACGCAGTATTTT
.,.,TRBV2,TRBJ1-5,CASSEQGRSNQPQHF,TGTGCCAGCAGTGAACAGGGTCGAAGCAATCAGCCCCAGCATTTT
.,.,TRBV29-1,TRBJ1-1,CSGGPAGAEAFF,TGCAGCGGTGGACCAGCCGGGGCTGAAGCTTTCTTT
.,TRBD1,TRBV9,TRBJ2-7,CASIGRDRGLDLYF,TGTGCCAGCATAGGCCGGGACAGGGGGCTGGATCTGTACTTC
.,.,TRBV4-3,TRBJ1-3,CASSQGTGVSGNTIYF,TGCGCCAGCAGCCAAGGAACAGGCGTCTCTGGAAACACCATATATTTT
.,.,TRBV5-1,TRBJ1-5,CASSLNGAYQPQHF,TGCGCCAGCAGCTTAAACGGGGCCTATCAGCCCCAGCATTTT
few,TRBD1,TRBV6-5,TRBJ1-1,CASKTGQENTEAFF,TGTGCCAGCAAAACGGGACAGGAGAACACTGAAGCTTTCTTT
.,TRBD1,TRBV5-1,TRBJ1-1,CASSPQGAGTEAFF,TGCGCCAGCAGCCCCCAGGGGGCGGGCACTGAAGCTTTCTTT
.,TRBD1,TRBV18,TRBJ1-4,CASSRGGQENEKLFF,TGTGCCAGCTCGCGGGGGGGACAGGAGAATGAAAAACTGTTTTTT
.,.,TRBV20-1,TRBJ1-2,CSAIVNYGYTF,TGCAGTGCTATTGTTAACTATGGCTACACCTTC
.,.,TRBV9,TRBJ2-7,CASSVGSSDRYEQYF,TGTGCCAGCAGCGTAGGGTCATCCGATCGTTACGAGCAGTACTTC
.,.,TRBV7-8,TRBJ2-7,CASTPTASVHEQYF,TGTGCCAGCACCCCCACAGCTAGCGTCCACGAGCAGTACTTC
few,TRBD1,TRBV30,TRBJ1-1,CAWSITGGHTEAFF,TGTGCCTGGAGTATAACAGGGGGGCACACTGAAGCTTTCTTT
.,TRBD2,TRBV9,TRBJ2-3,CASSVEAGVRMWSTDTQYF,TGTGCCAGCAGCGTAGAAGCGGGAGTCCGAATGTGGAGCACAGATACGCAGTATTTT
.,TRBD2,TRBV9,TRBJ2-1,CASSPTSGGAGLYNEQFF,TGTGCCAGCAGCCCGACTAGCGGGGGGGCCGGACTCTACAATGAGCAGTTCTTC
once,.,TRBV5-4,TRBJ1-1,CASSPQPTGNTEAFF,TGTGCCAGCAGCCCTCAACCTACAGGGAACACTGAAGCTTTCTTT
.,.,TRBV28,TRBJ1-1,CASRGGLGEAFF,TGTGCCAGCAGGGGAGGTCTGGGGGAGGCTTTCTTT